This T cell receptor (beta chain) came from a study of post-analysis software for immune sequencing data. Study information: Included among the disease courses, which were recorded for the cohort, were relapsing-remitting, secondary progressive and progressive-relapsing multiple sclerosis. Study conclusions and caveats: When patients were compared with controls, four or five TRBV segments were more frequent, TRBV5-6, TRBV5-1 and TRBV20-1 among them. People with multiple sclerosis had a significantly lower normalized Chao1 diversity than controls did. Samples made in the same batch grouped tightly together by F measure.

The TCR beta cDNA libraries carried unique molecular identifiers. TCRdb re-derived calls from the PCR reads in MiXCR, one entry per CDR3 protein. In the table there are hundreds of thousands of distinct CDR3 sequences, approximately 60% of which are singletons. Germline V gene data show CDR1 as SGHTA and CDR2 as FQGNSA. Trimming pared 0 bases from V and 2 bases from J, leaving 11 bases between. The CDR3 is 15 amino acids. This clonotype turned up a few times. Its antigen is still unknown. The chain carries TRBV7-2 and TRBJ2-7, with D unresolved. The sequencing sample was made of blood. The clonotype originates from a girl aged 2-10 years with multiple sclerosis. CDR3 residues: CASSLAQGSTYEQYF. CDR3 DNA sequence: TGTGCCAGCAGCTTAGCTCAAGGTTCTACCTACGAGCAGTACTTC. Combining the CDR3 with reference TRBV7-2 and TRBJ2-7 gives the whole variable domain GAGVSQSPSNKVTEKGKDVELRCDPISGHTALYWYRQSLGQGLEFLIYFQGNSAPDKSGLPSDRFSAERTGGSVSTLTIQRTQQEDSAVYLCASSLAQGSTYEQYFGPGTRLTVT.